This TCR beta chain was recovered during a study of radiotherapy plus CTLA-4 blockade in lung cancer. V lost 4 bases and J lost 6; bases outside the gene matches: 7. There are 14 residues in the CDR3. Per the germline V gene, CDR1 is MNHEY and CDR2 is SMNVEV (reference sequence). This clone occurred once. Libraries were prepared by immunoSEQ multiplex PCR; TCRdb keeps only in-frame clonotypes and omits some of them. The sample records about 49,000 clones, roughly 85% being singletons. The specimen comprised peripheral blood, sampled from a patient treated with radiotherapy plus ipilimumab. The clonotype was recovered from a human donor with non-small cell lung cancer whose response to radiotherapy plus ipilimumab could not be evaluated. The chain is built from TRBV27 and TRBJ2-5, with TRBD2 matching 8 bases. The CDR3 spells CASSSSGSKKTQYF. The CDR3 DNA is TGTGCCAGCAGTTCCAGCGGGAGTAAAAAGACCCAGTACTTC.